A selection of T cell receptor beta chains follows, all from one sample in a study of T cells in Graves' hyperthyroidism and ophthalmopathy. TCRdb fed the multiplex PCR reads into MiXCR, producing one record per CDR3 protein. The table includes some 300,000 distinct CDR3 sequences, about 15% detected once. Sequenced material: blood. The receptors stem from a man aged 25-45 years with Graves' hyperthyroidism. The conserved cysteine and the conserved F or W are not part of the CDR3 here. Size values are once, few and many counts, or a class for expanded clones, and some rows have none.

v_gene: TRBV2; abundance: many; j_gene: TRBJ2-3; CDR3aa: ASKRDQTDTQY
v_gene: TRBV20-1; abundance: many; j_gene: TRBJ2-3; CDR3aa: SARAPLTDTQY
v_gene: TRBV11-2; abundance: many; j_gene: TRBJ1-5; CDR3aa: ASSPRHGNQPQH
v_gene: TRBV20-1; abundance: many; j_gene: TRBJ1-5; CDR3aa: SASAVIGQPQH
v_gene: TRBV6-2/TRBV6-3; abundance: NA; j_gene: TRBJ2-3; CDR3aa: AGSSPDRGTDTQY
v_gene: TRBV30; abundance: NA; j_gene: TRBJ2-1; CDR3aa: AWAPGHSYNEQF
v_gene: TRBV5-4; abundance: once; j_gene: TRBJ2-5; CDR3aa: ASNPPSAPESQY
v_gene: TRBV4-1; abundance: NA; j_gene: TRBJ2-5; CDR3aa: ASSQDRGGSETQY
v_gene: TRBV10-3; abundance: NA; j_gene: TRBJ2-3; CDR3aa: AISVGPSPADTQY
v_gene: TRBV20-1; abundance: many; j_gene: TRBJ2-1; CDR3aa: SAYIRAGVDEQF
v_gene: TRBV7-9; abundance: many; j_gene: TRBJ1-2; CDR3aa: ASSLAPDRAEGYT
v_gene: TRBV20-1; abundance: many; j_gene: TRBJ2-3; CDR3aa: SDAGVGTDTQY
v_gene: TRBV10-3; abundance: many; j_gene: TRBJ1-1; CDR3aa: ATEKVQGGATTEAF
v_gene: TRBV20-1; abundance: many; j_gene: TRBJ2-7; CDR3aa: SASTSGMTGDEQY
v_gene: TRBV29-1; abundance: NA; j_gene: TRBJ2-1; CDR3aa: SVRLRDASYNEQF
v_gene: TRBV6-5; abundance: NA; j_gene: TRBJ1-2; CDR3aa: ASSYEGSYGYT
v_gene: TRBV7-2; abundance: few; j_gene: TRBJ1-4; CDR3aa: ASSLVYQGGEKLF
v_gene: TRBV24-1; abundance: NA; j_gene: TRBJ2-2; CDR3aa: ATSVAGGNTGELF
v_gene: TRBV6-1; abundance: NA; j_gene: TRBJ2-4; CDR3aa: ASSVYSTAKNIQY
v_gene: TRBV5-1; abundance: NA; j_gene: TRBJ2-7; CDR3aa: ASSPLGGWINEQY
v_gene: TRBV7-8; abundance: many; j_gene: TRBJ2-2; CDR3aa: ASSRVGTAGELF
v_gene: TRBV20-1; abundance: NA; j_gene: TRBJ2-1; CDR3aa: SALRDSGLSDEQF
v_gene: TRBV6-1; abundance: many; j_gene: TRBJ1-1; CDR3aa: ASRPKSGTGGYGTEAF
v_gene: TRBV7-2; abundance: NA; j_gene: TRBJ1-1; CDR3aa: ASSLRQGSVAF
v_gene: TRBV5-1; abundance: few; j_gene: TRBJ2-1; CDR3aa: ASSLDPSGYNEQF
v_gene: TRBV30; abundance: many; j_gene: TRBJ1-1; CDR3aa: AGGRGNTEAF
v_gene: TRBV29-1; abundance: NA; j_gene: TRBJ2-2; CDR3aa: GGVLPNTGELF
v_gene: TRBV6-1; abundance: many; j_gene: TRBJ1-1; CDR3aa: ASMPQGVTNTEAF
v_gene: TRBV7-2; abundance: many; j_gene: TRBJ1-1; CDR3aa: ASRKRGMNTEAF
v_gene: TRBV3-1; abundance: many; j_gene: TRBJ2-5; CDR3aa: ASSQGGETQY
v_gene: TRBV15; abundance: NA; j_gene: TRBJ1-4; CDR3aa: ATSRGVLPGDKLF
v_gene: TRBV2; abundance: NA; j_gene: TRBJ2-3; CDR3aa: ASSEAGGGTDTQY
v_gene: TRBV30; abundance: many; j_gene: TRBJ2-1; CDR3aa: AWISRGTFGEQF
v_gene: TRBV20-1; abundance: many; j_gene: TRBJ2-2; CDR3aa: SARDRLGGAGELF
v_gene: TRBV4-2; abundance: NA; j_gene: TRBJ2-7; CDR3aa: ASSRWGSWGHEQY
v_gene: TRBV30; abundance: few; j_gene: TRBJ2-3; CDR3aa: AWSVAQDTQY
v_gene: TRBV12-3/TRBV12-4; abundance: many; j_gene: TRBJ1-1; CDR3aa: ASSYQGAPTEAF
v_gene: TRBV5-1; abundance: many; j_gene: TRBJ2-7; CDR3aa: ASKAGGPAYEQY
v_gene: TRBV6-1; abundance: once; j_gene: TRBJ2-1; CDR3aa: ASNTVVAYNEQF
v_gene: TRBV6-1; abundance: few; j_gene: TRBJ1-1; CDR3aa: ASSFRGQYTEAF
v_gene: TRBV20-1; abundance: few; j_gene: TRBJ2-1; CDR3aa: SARETSGTGIDEQF
v_gene: TRBV7-8; abundance: many; j_gene: TRBJ2-5; CDR3aa: ASSLGSGGRTQY
v_gene: TRBV3-1; abundance: many; j_gene: TRBJ2-1; CDR3aa: ASSQEVTLAYEQF